A single sample is the source of the 10 T cell receptor beta chains below, sequenced in a study of control samples from healthy donors and cancer patients. Here immunoSEQ multiplex PCR was the method, and the copy in TCRdb shows in-frame clones only, minus some. Of 95,000 to 150,000 clones in the sample, roughly 87% were seen once. Source material: blood. The receptor set was obtained from a man aged 18 to 30 in good health.

This clone was observed at least ten times. The genes are TRBV4-1 and TRBJ1-5; no clear D. Looked up from germline, CDR1 is MGHRA and CDR2 is YSYEKL. This CDR3 has 17 residues. The V gene lost 1 base and the J gene lost 3 bases, with 16 bases spanning the gap. The CDR3 loop reads CASSQVDMGMHNQPQHF. The CDR3 region has the DNA TGCGCCAGCAGCCAAGTCGATATGGGAATGCACAATCAGCCCCAGCATTTT.

The J gene is TRBJ2-7, the V gene TRBV6-2 or TRBV6-3; 8 bases map to TRBD1. Germline V gene data show CDR1 as MNHEY and CDR2 as SVGEGT. This CDR3 has 17 residues. V shed 5 bases and J 4 bases; nucleotides not matched to a gene: 16. CDR3: CASSTSRDRLRYYEQYF. CDR3 DNA: TGTGCCAGCAGTACGTCCCGGGACAGGCTCCGCTATTACGAGCAGTACTTC.

CDR3 sequence (DNA): TGTGCCTGGTCATGGAGCTCCTACGAGCAGTACTTC. Translation gives CAWSWSSYEQYF. This rearrangement joins TRBV30 to TRBJ2-7; D is undetermined. This CDR3 spans 12 amino acids. The V gene lost 5 bases and the J gene lost 0 bases, with 8 bases spanning the gap. The germline V gene encodes CDR1 GTSNPN and CDR2 SVGIG (reference sequence).

The V and J genes are TRBV18 and TRBJ1-1, with a tentative D call TRBD1 (6 bases). The V end lost 6 bases, the J end lost 4 bases, and 12 bases lay between the germline ends. CDR3 length: 13 amino acids. CDR1 KGHSH and CDR2 LQKENI come from the germline V gene. Here the CDR3 DNA reads TGTGCCAGCTCGCGACAGGCTGGCACTGAAGCTTTCTTT. It yields the protein CASSRQAGTEAFF.

This chain uses TRBV5-1 with TRBJ1-1, with 7 bases lining up with TRBD1. Per germline, CDR1 SGHRS and CDR2 YFSETQ. V lost 5 bases to trimming and J lost 4 bases; unmatched junction nucleotides: 5. This CDR3 is built from 13 residues. The CDR3 reads CASRYRGGTEAFF. In nucleotides, the CDR3 is TGCGCCAGCAGGTACAGGGGAGGCACTGAAGCTTTCTTT.

The chain employs TRBV5-1 and TRBJ2-5; weak D call: TRBD1 (6 bases). V was clipped by 4 bases and J by 2 bases, with 12 bases between them. This CDR3 has 14 amino acids. The V gene's germline CDR1 is SGHRS and CDR2 YFSETQ. The CDR3 region has the DNA TGCGCCAGCAGCAGGGGGTCGGATCAAGAGACCCAGTACTTC. It specifies CASSRGSDQETQYF.

The J gene is TRBJ1-2, the V gene TRBV10-2; unclear D gene. Germline assignment: CDR1 WSHSY and CDR2 SAAADI. V was pared by 0 bases and J by 4 bases, with 15 bases between. This CDR3 contains 16 residues. CDR3 sequence: CASSESTPAVGYGYTF. The DNA of the CDR3 is TGCGCCAGCAGTGAGTCGACTCCGGCAGTCGGCTATGGCTACACCTTC.

For this clone: Other DNA sequences within the sample encode an identical CDR3. The chain has TRBV9 and TRBJ2-1, with 12 bases aligning to TRBD2. After removal of 3 bases from V and 7 bases from J, the junction contained 8 bases not matched to a gene. In germline, CDR1 is SGDLS, CDR2 YYNGEE. This CDR3 spans 16 amino acids. DNA for the CDR3: TGTGCCAGCAGCGAGCTAGCGGGAGGGCCGTGGAATGAGCAGTTCTTC. The encoded protein is CASSELAGGPWNEQFF.

This chain links TRBV7-2 with TRBJ2-1; 7 positions match TRBD1. The junction had 7 bases not matched to a gene; V was cut back by 4 bases and J by 7 bases. The CDR3 runs to 14 residues. CDR1 and CDR2 (germline): SGHTA, FQGNSA. CDR3 residues: CASSSRSRGNEQFF. The DNA for the CDR3 is TGTGCCAGCAGCTCCCGGTCCAGGGGGAATGAGCAGTTCTTC.

The V gene is TRBV7-9, the J gene TRBJ1-6, with D perhaps TRBD1 (5 bases). Germline loops: CDR1 SEHNR, CDR2 FQNEAQ (reference sequence). The CDR3 spans 15 residues. V lost 1 base, J lost 8 bases, and 12 bases lay in between. The CDR3 DNA sequence: TGTGCCAGCAGCTTAGTGCAAGGGGCCGATTCACCCCTCCACTTT. Translation: CASSLVQGADSPLHF.